Listed below are T cell receptor beta chains from one sample, sequenced in a study of T cell responses to AZD1222 COVID-19 vaccine. Sequencing used immunoSEQ multiplex PCR; TCRdb keeps in-frame clones, though not all of them. The sample has 110,000 or so clones, 80% to 90% seen once. The sample was peripheral blood, taken 28 days after the second AZD1222 dose. These receptors came from an adult who received the AZD1222 COVID-19 vaccine. Each CDR3 is given with its conserved first and last residue. The D gene is left open where the match is weak. The size of a clone is reported for some rows only, either as once, few or many, or as a class for expanded clones.

NA TRBJ2-1 TRBV28 TRBD2 CASSAGGATPNEQFF TGTGCCAGCAGCGCGGGGGGCGCAACCCCCAATGAGCAGTTCTTC
many TRBJ1-2 TRBV28 NA CASSAAGPGKLYGYTF TGTGCCAGCAGCGCCGCGGGGCCAGGGAAACTATATGGCTACACCTTC
NA TRBJ2-1 TRBV19 NA CASSIAPGAVNEQFF TGTGCCAGTAGTATAGCTCCGGGAGCGGTAAATGAGCAGTTCTTC
NA TRBJ2-1 TRBV5-4 NA CASSLTPFHEQFF TGTGCCAGCAGCTTGACTCCCTTTCATGAGCAGTTCTTC
NA TRBJ1-3 TRBV28 NA CASSSPAGSSGNTIYF TGTGCCAGCAGCTCCCCGGCGGGGAGCTCTGGAAACACCATATATTTT
NA TRBJ1-6 TRBV2 NA CASRETASSYNSPLHF TGTGCCAGCAGGGAGACAGCAAGCTCCTATAATTCACCCCTCCACTTT
NA TRBJ1-5 TRBV6-5 TRBD1 CASSPDRGTNQPQHF TGTGCCAGCAGCCCCGACAGGGGTACGAATCAGCCCCAGCATTTT
NA TRBJ2-1 TRBV30 NA CAWSLAYNEQFF TGTGCCTGGAGTTTAGCCTACAATGAGCAGTTCTTC
once TRBJ1-1 TRBV19 NA CASNPSWGLALRGEAFF TGTGCCAGTAACCCATCTTGGGGTCTGGCACTCCGGGGTGAAGCTTTCTTT
once TRBJ2-7 TRBV4-2 TRBD1 CASSPIPPGQGVHEQYF TGTGCCAGCAGCCCCATTCCCCCGGGACAGGGAGTCCACGAGCAGTACTTC
once TRBJ1-2 TRBV9 NA CASSVLWNYGYTF TGTGCCAGCAGCGTACTTTGGAACTATGGCTACACCTTC
NA TRBJ1-3 TRBV19 TRBD1 CASRDRGRKGPGNTIYF TGTGCCAGCCGGGACAGGGGGCGAAAAGGGCCTGGAAACACCATATATTTT
NA TRBJ2-5 TRBV21-1 NA CATKRLAEPLQETQYF TGTGCCACCAAACGTCTAGCGGAGCCCCTTCAAGAGACCCAGTACTTC
few TRBJ2-1 TRBV28 TRBD2 CASSSTSGNPLYEQFF TGTGCCAGCAGTTCGACTAGCGGGAATCCCTTATATGAGCAGTTCTTC
NA TRBJ2-6 TRBV7-3 NA CASSVGSSGANVLTF TGTGCCAGCAGCGTAGGTTCCTCTGGGGCCAACGTCCTGACTTTC
NA TRBJ2-1 TRBV7-2 NA CASSLSANNEQFF TGTGCCAGCAGCTTATCTGCCAACAATGAGCAGTTCTTC
NA TRBJ1-1 TRBV11-2 NA CASSLTLATEAFF TGTGCCAGCAGCCTTACCTTGGCCACTGAAGCTTTCTTT
once TRBJ2-7 TRBV27 NA CASSLFMAPVGGSYEQYF TGTGCCAGCAGTTTATTTATGGCCCCGGTCGGGGGCTCCTACGAGCAGTACTTC
NA TRBJ1-2 TRBV3-1/TRBV3-2 TRBD1 CASSPRQGQGGLGYTF TGTGCCAGCAGCCCCCGCCAAGGACAGGGGGGACTTGGCTACACCTTC
NA TRBJ2-1 TRBV7-6 TRBD2 CASSLSSGRVGEQFF TGTGCCAGCAGCTTATCCAGCGGGAGGGTGGGTGAGCAGTTCTTC
NA TRBJ1-5 TRBV23-1 NA CASSQATLTGNQPQHF TGCGCCAGCAGTCAGGCGACGCTAACTGGCAATCAGCCCCAGCATTTT
NA TRBJ2-5 TRBV7-6 TRBD1 CASSKGTGVGGGQETQYF TGTGCCAGCAGCAAGGGGACAGGGGTCGGCGGGGGACAAGAGACCCAGTACTTC
NA TRBJ2-1 TRBV24-1 TRBD1 CATSAIDRGLDEQFF TGTGCCACCAGTGCCATCGACAGGGGGCTTGATGAGCAGTTCTTC
NA TRBJ2-1 TRBV7-8 TRBD2 CASSYGEGGSYNEQFF TGTGCCAGCAGCTACGGGGAGGGCGGAAGTTACAATGAGCAGTTCTTC
NA TRBJ2-6 TRBV5-1 NA CASSLGSSGANVLTF TGCGCCAGCAGCTTAGGGAGTTCTGGGGCCAACGTCCTGACTTTC
NA TRBJ1-3 TRBV10-1 NA CASSGTWPRSSSGNTIYF TGCGCCAGCAGTGGGACTTGGCCCCGGTCGAGCTCTGGAAACACCATATATTTT
NA TRBJ1-1 TRBV27 NA CASSLSAGLSTFF TGTGCCAGCAGTTTATCGGCGGGGCTTTCGACTTTCTTT
NA TRBJ2-2 TRBV27 NA CASSLGRVTGELFF TGTGCCAGCAGTTTGGGACGAGTCACCGGGGAGCTGTTTTTT
NA TRBJ1-1 TRBV11-3 TRBD1 CASSSLGTGTANTEAFF TGTGCCAGCAGCTCTTTGGGGACAGGTACCGCGAACACTGAAGCTTTCTTT
NA TRBJ1-4 TRBV2 NA CASSEGGANEKLFF TGTGCCAGCAGTGAGGGGGGGGCGAATGAAAAACTGTTTTTT
once TRBJ2-7 TRBV7-2 NA CASSLGPSPPVYEQYF TGTGCCAGCAGCTTAGGACCTTCCCCCCCTGTGTACGAGCAGTACTTC
NA TRBJ1-1 TRBV7-2 NA CASSPTRGANTEAFF TGTGCCAGCAGCCCCACTCGAGGGGCGAACACTGAAGCTTTCTTT
once TRBJ2-7 TRBV10-3 NA CAISESDPSYEQYF TGTGCCATCAGTGAGTCTGACCCCAGTTACGAGCAGTACTTC
once TRBJ2-3 TRBV7-2 NA CASKGLTSTDTQYF TGTGCCAGCAAGGGACTCACTAGCACAGATACGCAGTATTTT
NA TRBJ2-5 TRBV27 NA CASSPSVGSQETQYF TGTGCCAGCAGTCCCTCGGTAGGATCCCAAGAGACCCAGTACTTC
NA TRBJ2-3 TRBV3-1/TRBV3-2 TRBD2 CASSPPGVAGASTQYF TGTGCCAGCAGCCCCCCGGGGGTAGCGGGGGCAAGTACGCAGTATTTT
NA TRBJ2-7 TRBV7-9 TRBD1 CASSSPGTGSYEQYF TGTGCCAGCAGTTCTCCCGGGACAGGGTCCTACGAGCAGTACTTC
NA TRBJ1-4 TRBV27 NA CASSSHRENEKLFF TGTGCCAGCAGTTCGCACAGGGAGAATGAAAAACTGTTTTTT
NA TRBJ1-1 TRBV7-9 NA CASSPRVNTEAFF TGTGCCAGCAGCCCTCGGGTGAACACTGAAGCTTTCTTT
NA TRBJ2-7 TRBV5-1 NA CASSRLGGNSYEQYF TGCGCCAGCAGCCGCCTGGGGGGAAACTCCTACGAGCAGTACTTC
NA TRBJ2-7 TRBV21-1 NA CASSGHRGPYEQYF TGTGCCAGCAGCGGACACAGGGGGCCCTACGAGCAGTACTTC
NA TRBJ1-2 TRBV5-5 NA CASSPRAQSYGYTF TGTGCCAGCAGCCCTCGGGCACAGTCGTATGGCTACACCTTC
once TRBJ2-7 TRBV12-2 NA CASRLAPGNYEQYF TGTGCAAGTCGCTTAGCGCCAGGGAACTACGAGCAGTACTTC
NA TRBJ2-1 TRBV18 TRBD2 CASSPGTSGIYEQFF TGTGCCAGCTCACCCGGGACTAGCGGGATCTATGAGCAGTTCTTC
NA TRBJ2-1 TRBV5-6 NA CASSPVFYNEQFF TGTGCCAGCAGCCCGGTCTTTTACAATGAGCAGTTCTTC